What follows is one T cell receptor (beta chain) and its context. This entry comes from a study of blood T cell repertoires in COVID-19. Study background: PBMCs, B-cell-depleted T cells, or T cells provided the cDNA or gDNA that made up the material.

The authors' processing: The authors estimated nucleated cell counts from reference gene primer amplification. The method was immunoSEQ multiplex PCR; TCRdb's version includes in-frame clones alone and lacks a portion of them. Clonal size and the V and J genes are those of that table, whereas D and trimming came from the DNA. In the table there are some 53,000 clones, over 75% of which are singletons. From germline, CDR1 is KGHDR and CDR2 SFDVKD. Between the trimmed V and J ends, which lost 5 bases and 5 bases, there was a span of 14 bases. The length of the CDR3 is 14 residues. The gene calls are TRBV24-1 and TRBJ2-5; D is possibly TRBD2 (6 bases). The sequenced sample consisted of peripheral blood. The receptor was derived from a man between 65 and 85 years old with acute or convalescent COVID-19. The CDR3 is CATSGGGTGETQYF. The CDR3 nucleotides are TGTGCCACCAGTGGAGGAGGGACCGGCGAGACCCAGTACTTC.